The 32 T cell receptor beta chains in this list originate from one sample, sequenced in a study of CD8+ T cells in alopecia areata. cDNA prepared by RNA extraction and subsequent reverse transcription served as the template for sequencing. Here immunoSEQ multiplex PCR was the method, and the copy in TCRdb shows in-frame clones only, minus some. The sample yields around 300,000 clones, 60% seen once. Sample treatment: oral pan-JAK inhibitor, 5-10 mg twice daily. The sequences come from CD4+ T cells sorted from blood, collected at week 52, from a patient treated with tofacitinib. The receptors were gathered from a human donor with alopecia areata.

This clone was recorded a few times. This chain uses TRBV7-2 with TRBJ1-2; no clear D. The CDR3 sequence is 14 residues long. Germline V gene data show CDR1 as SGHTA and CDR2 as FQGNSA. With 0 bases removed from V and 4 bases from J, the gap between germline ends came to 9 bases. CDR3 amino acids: CASSLATASYGYTF. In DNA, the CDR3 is TGTGCCAGCAGCTTAGCCACGGCTAGCTATGGCTACACCTTC.

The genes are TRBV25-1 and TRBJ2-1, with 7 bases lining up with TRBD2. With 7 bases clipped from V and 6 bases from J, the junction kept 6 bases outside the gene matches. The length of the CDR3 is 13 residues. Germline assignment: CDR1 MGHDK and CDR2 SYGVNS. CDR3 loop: CASTVRGVNEQFF. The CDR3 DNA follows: TGTGCCAGCACCGTCCGGGGGGTCAATGAGCAGTTCTTC.

CDR3 region: CASSRTGGNTGELFF. CDR3 sequence (DNA): TGTGCCAGCAGTCGGACAGGGGGTAACACCGGGGAGCTGTTTTTT. The chain links TRBV6-5 to TRBJ2-2, with TRBD1 matching over 10 bases. Germline loops: CDR1 MNHEY, CDR2 SVGAGI. This CDR3 is built from 15 residues. V was clipped by 5 bases and J by 2 bases; unmatched bases: 2.

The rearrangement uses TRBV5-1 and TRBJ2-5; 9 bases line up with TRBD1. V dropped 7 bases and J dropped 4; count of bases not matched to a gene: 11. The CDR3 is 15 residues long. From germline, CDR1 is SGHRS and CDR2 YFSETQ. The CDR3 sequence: CASYRGRSTGETQYF. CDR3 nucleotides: TGCGCCAGCTACAGGGGGCGCAGTACCGGAGAGACCCAGTACTTC. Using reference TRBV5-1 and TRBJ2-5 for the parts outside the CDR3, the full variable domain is KAGVTQTPRYLIKTRGQQVTLSCSPISGHRSVSWYQQTPGQGLQFLFEYFSETQRNKGNFPGRFSGRQFSNSRSEMNVSTLELGDSALYLCASYRGRSTGETQYFGPGTRLLVL.

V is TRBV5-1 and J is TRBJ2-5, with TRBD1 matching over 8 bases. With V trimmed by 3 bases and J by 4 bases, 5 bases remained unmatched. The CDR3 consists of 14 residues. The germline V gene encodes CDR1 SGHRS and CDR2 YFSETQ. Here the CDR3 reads CASSYGQGGETQYF. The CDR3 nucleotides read TGCGCCAGCAGCTACGGACAGGGAGGAGAGACCCAGTACTTC.

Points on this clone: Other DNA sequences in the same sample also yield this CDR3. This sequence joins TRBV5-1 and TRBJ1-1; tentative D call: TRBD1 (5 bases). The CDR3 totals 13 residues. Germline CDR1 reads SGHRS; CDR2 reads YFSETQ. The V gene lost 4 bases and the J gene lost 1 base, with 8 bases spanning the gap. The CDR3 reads CASSSGQNTEAFF. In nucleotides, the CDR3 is TGCGCCAGCAGCAGTGGACAGAACACTGAAGCTTTCTTT.

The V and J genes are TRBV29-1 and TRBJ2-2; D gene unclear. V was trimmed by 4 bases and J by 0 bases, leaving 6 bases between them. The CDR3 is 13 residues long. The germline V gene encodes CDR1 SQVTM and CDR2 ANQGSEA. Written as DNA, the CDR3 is TGCAGCGTTGGGCAGGCGAACACCGGGGAGCTGTTTTTT. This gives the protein CSVGQANTGELFF.

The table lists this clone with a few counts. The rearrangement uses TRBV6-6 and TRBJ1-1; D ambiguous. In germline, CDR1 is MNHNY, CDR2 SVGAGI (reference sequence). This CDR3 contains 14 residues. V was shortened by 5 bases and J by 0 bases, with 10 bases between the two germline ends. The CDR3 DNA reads TGTGCCAGCAGTCGTCAGACCCTGAACACTGAAGCTTTCTTT. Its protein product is CASSRQTLNTEAFF.

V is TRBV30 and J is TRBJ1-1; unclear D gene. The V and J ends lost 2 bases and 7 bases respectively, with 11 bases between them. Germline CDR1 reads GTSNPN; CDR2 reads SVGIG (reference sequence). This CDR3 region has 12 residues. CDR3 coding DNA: TGTGCCTGGAGTCCCCCCCACAGTGAAGCTTTCTTT. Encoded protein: CAWSPPHSEAFF. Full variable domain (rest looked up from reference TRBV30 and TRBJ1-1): SQTIHQWPATLVQPVGSPLSLECTVEGTSNPNLYWYRQAAGRGLQLLFYSVGIGQISSEVPQNLSASRPQDRQFILSSKKLLLSDSGFYLCAWSPPHSEAFFGQGTRLTVV.

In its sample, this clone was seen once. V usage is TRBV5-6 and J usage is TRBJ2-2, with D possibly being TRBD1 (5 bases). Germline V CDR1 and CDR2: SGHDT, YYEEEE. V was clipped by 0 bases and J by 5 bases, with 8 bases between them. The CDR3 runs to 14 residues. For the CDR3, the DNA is TGTGCCAGCAGCTTGGGATCAGGGACCGGGGAGCTGTTTTTT. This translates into CASSLGSGTGELFF.

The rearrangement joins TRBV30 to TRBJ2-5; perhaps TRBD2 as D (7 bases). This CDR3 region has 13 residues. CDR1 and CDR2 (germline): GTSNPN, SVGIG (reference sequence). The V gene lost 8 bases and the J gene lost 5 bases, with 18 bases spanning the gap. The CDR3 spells CARSRGGRETQYF. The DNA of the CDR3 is TGTGCCCGTAGCCGCGGGGGCAGGGAGACCCAGTACTTC.

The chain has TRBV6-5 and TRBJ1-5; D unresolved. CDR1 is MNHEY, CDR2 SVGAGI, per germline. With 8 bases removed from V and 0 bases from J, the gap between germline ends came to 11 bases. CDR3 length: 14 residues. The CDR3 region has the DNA TGTGCCAGCTTGAAAAGGGTTAGCAATCAGCCCCAGCATTTT. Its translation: CASLKRVSNQPQHF.

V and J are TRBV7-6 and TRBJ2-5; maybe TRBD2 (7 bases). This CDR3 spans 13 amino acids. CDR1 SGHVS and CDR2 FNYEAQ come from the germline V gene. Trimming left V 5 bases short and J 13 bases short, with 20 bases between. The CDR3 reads CASSGGAAASPYF. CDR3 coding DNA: TGTGCCAGCAGCGGGGGGGCAGCAGCCTCACCGTACTTC. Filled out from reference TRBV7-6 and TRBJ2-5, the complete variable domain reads GAGVSQSPRYKVTKRGQDVALRCDPISGHVSLYWYRQALGQGPEFLTYFNYEAQQDKSGLPNDRFSAERPEGSISTLTIQRTEQRDSAMYRCASSGGAAASPYFGPGTRLLVL.

The CDR3, as DNA: TGTGCCAGCAGCTTAGCTGGTAGCACAGATACGCAGTATTTT. Amino acids: CASSLAGSTDTQYF. The rearrangement uses TRBV11-2 and TRBJ2-3; D unclear. The V end was cut by 1 base, the J end by 0 bases, with 5 bases between. Germline V CDR1 and CDR2: SGHAT, FQNNGV. The CDR3 contains 14 residues.

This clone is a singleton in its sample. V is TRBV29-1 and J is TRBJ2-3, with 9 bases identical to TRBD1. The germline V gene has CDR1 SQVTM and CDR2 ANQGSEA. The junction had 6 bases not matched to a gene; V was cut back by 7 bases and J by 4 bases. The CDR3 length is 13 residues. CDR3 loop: CSAVTGGADTQYF. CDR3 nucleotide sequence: TGCAGCGCTGTGACAGGGGGTGCAGATACGCAGTATTTT.

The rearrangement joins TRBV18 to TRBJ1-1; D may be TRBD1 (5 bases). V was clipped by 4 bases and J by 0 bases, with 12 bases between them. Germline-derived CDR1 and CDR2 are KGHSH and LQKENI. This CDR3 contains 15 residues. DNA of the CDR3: TGTGCCAGCTCACTCACGACAGTACTGAACACTGAAGCTTTCTTT. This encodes CASSLTTVLNTEAFF.

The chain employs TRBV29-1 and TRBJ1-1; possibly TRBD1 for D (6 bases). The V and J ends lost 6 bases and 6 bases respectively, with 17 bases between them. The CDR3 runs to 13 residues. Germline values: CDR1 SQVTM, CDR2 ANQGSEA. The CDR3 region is CSVTQGRRAEAFF. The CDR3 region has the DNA TGCAGCGTGACCCAGGGGAGGAGGGCTGAAGCTTTCTTT.

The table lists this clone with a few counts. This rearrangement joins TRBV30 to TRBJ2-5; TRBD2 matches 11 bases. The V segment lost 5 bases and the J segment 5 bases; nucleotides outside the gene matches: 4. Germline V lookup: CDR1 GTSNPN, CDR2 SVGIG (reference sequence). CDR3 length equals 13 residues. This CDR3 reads CAWALAGVETQYF. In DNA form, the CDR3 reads TGTGCCTGGGCACTAGCGGGGGTTGAGACCCAGTACTTC.

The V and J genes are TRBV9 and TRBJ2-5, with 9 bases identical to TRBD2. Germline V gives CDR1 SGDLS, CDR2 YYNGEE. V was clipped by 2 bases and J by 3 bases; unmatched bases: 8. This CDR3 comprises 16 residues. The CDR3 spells CASSVLASGEEETQYF. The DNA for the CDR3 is TGTGCCAGCAGCGTTTTGGCTAGCGGGGAGGAAGAGACCCAGTACTTC. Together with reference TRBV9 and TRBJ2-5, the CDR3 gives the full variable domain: DSGVTQTPKHLITATGQRVTLRCSPRSGDLSVYWYQQSLDQGLQFLIQYYNGEERAKGNILERFSAQQFPDLHSELNLSSLELGDSALYFCASSVLASGEEETQYFGPGTRLLVL.

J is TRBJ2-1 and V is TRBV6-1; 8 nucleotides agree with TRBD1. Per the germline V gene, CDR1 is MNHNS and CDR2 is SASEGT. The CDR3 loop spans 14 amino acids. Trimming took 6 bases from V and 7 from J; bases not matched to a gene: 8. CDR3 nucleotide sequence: TGTGCCAGCAGAGTCGACAGGGGCACGAATGAGCAGTTCTTC. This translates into CASRVDRGTNEQFF.

This chain's CDR3 is CASLGRTNTGELFF. The CDR3, as DNA: TGTGCCAGCTTAGGCCGAACAAACACCGGGGAGCTGTTTTTT. The gene calls are TRBV25-1 and TRBJ2-2; the D is unclear. With 8 bases removed from V and 2 bases from J, the gap between germline ends came to 12 bases. The CDR3 extends over 14 amino acids. Germline CDR1 reads MGHDK; CDR2 reads SYGVNS.

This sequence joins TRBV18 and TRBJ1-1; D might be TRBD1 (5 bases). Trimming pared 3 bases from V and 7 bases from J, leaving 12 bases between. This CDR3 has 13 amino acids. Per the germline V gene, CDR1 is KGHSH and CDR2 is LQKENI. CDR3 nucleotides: TGTGCCAGCTCACCTACTAACGGACATGAAGCTTTCTTT. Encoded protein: CASSPTNGHEAFF.

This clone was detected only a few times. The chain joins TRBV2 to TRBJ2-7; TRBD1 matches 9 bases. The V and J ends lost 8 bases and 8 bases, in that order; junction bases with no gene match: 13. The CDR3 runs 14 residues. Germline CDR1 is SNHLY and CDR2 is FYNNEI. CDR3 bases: TGTGCCAGCTTAACGGGACAGGGCGTCTTCAAGCAGTACTTC. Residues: CASLTGQGVFKQYF. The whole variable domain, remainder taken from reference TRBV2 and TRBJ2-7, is EPEVTQTPSHQVTQMGQEVILRCVPISNHLYFYWYRQILGQKVEFLVSFYNNEISEKSEIFDDQFSVERPDGSNFTLKIRSTKLEDSAMYFCASLTGQGVFKQYFGPGTRLTVT.

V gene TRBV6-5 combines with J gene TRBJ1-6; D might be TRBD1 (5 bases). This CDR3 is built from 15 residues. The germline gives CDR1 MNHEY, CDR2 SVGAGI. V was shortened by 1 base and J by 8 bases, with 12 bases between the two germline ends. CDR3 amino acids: CASSYFGQGHSPLHF. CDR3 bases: TGTGCCAGCAGTTACTTTGGGCAGGGACATTCACCCCTCCACTTT.

The CDR3 DNA is TGTGCCAGCAGCCAAAACGGAATAGCCAAAAACATTCAGTACTTC. Amino acids: CASSQNGIAKNIQYF. The chain joins TRBV14 to TRBJ2-4; D gene uncertain. V was clipped by 2 bases and J by 0 bases, with 8 bases between them. The CDR3 is 15 amino acids. Germline V CDR1 and CDR2: SGHDN, FVKESK.

The CDR3 DNA reads as TGCGCCAGCAGCCAGACACGGAATGATGGCTACACCTTC. This encodes CASSQTRNDGYTF. The chain joins TRBV5-1 to TRBJ1-2; no firm D call. The V end lost 4 bases, the J end lost 6 bases, and 13 bases lay between the germline ends. Germline CDR1 reads SGHRS; CDR2 reads YFSETQ. This CDR3 is built from 13 residues.

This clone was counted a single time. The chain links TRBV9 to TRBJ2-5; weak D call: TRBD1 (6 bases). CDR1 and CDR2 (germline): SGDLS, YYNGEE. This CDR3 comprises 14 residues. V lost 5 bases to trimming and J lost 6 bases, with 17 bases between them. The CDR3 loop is CASSSQGRGQTQYF. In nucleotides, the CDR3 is TGTGCCAGCAGTTCCCAGGGCAGGGGCCAGACCCAGTACTTC.

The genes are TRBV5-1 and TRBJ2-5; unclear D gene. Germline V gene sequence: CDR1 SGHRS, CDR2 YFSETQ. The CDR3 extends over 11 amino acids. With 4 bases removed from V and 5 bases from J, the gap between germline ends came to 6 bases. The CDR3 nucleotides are TGCGCCAGCAGCGGCTGGGAGACCCAGTACTTC. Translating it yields CASSGWETQYF.

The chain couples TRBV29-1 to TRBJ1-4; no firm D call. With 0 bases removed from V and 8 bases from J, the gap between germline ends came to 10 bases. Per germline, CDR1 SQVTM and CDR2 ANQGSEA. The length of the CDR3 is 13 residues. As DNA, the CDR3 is TGCAGCGTTGAAGAAGGCGGAAGAGAAAAACTGTTTTTT. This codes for CSVEEGGREKLFF.

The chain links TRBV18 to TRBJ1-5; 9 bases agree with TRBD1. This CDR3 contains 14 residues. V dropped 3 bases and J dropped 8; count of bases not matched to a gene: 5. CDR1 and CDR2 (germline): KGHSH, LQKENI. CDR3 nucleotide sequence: TGTGCCAGCTCACCTTTGACAGGGGGAGAGCCCCAGCATTTT. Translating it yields CASSPLTGGEPQHF. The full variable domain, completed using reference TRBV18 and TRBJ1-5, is NAGVMQNPRHLVRRRGQEARLRCSPMKGHSHVYWYRQLPEEGLKFMVYLQKENIIDESGMPKERFSAEFPKEGPSILRIQQVVRGDSAAYFCASSPLTGGEPQHFGDGTRLSIL.

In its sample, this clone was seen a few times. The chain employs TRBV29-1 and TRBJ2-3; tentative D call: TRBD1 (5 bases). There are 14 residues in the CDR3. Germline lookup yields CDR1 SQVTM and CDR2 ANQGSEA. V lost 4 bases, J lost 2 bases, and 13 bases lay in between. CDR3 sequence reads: CSVVRQRHTDTQYF. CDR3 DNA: TGCAGCGTTGTGCGACAGCGCCACACAGATACGCAGTATTTT.

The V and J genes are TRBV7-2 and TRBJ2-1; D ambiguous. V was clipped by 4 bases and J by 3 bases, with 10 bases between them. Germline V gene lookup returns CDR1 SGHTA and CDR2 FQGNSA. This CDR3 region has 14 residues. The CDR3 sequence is CASSSTHSYNEQFF. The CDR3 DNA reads TGTGCCAGCAGCTCCACACATAGCTACAATGAGCAGTTCTTC.